This T cell receptor beta chain was identified during a study of blood T cell repertoires in COVID-19. Turning to the study itself: T cells, B-cell-depleted T cells, or PBMCs supplied cDNA or gDNA.

Original methodology: Amplification of reference gene primers provided the estimated nucleated cell counts. The method was immunoSEQ multiplex PCR; TCRdb's version includes in-frame clones alone and lacks a portion of them. V, J and clone size reflect that table, while D and trimming were determined from the DNA. The data show about 63,000 clones, 88% seen once. Between the trimmed V and J ends, which lost 3 bases and 1 base, there was a span of 13 bases. The CDR3 runs 15 residues. Germline CDR1 LNHDA, CDR2 SQIVND (reference sequence). The chain is built from TRBV19 and TRBJ2-7; TRBD1 might be the D (7 bases). The origin of this receptor is a human donor in a cohort sampled during active COVID-19. What was sequenced was peripheral blood. The DNA of the CDR3 is TGTGCCAGTAGTATTCCAGGGGGGACTTCCTACGAGCAGTACTTC. Protein: CASSIPGGTSYEQYF.